The 7 T cell receptor beta chains below were found in one sample sequenced in a study of cytomegalovirus exposure and HLA in healthy donors. PCR was performed using 60 Vbeta and 13 Jbeta primers. TCRdb's table, derived via immunoSEQ multiplex PCR, lists solely in-frame clones and lacks some. The repertoire holds roughly 100,000 clones, with more than 75% as singletons. Sequencing used PBMCs. The receptors here all came from a middle-aged woman in good health and CMV-seronegative.

The chain links TRBV9 to TRBJ2-1; a weak D match, TRBD2 (6 bases). The CDR3 contains 15 residues. Trimming left V 2 bases short and J 2 bases short, with 11 bases between. Germline lookup yields CDR1 SGDLS and CDR2 YYNGEE. This CDR3 reads CASSVEGGTYNEQFF. The CDR3 DNA sequence: TGTGCCAGCAGCGTGGAGGGAGGTACCTACAATGAGCAGTTCTTC.

This clone was seen a handful of times. This rearrangement joins TRBV25-1 to TRBJ1-1; perhaps TRBD1 as D (5 bases). Germline V CDR1 and CDR2: MGHDK, SYGVNS. Between the trimmed V and J ends, which lost 2 bases and 5 bases, there was a span of 12 bases. The CDR3 runs to 14 residues. CDR3 sequence reads: CASSELWGGTEAFF. The CDR3 DNA reads as TGTGCCAGCAGTGAACTATGGGGGGGGACTGAAGCTTTCTTT.

The chain couples TRBV2 to TRBJ1-2; 8 nucleotides line up with TRBD1. CDR1 and CDR2 from the germline V gene are SNHLY and FYNNEI. Germline trimming cut 6 bases from V and 3 bases from J; bases unmatched to any gene: 0. This CDR3 has 12 residues. CDR3 in DNA: TGTGCCAGCAGGGGACAGGACTATGGCTACACCTTC. It is translated as CASRGQDYGYTF.

This sequence joins TRBV29-1 and TRBJ2-5; D is perhaps TRBD1 (6 bases). This CDR3 region has 14 residues. From germline, CDR1 is SQVTM and CDR2 ANQGSEA. V shed 2 bases and J shed 4 bases, with 14 bases lying between them. CDR3 region: CSVENRARGETQYF. The CDR3 DNA is TGCAGCGTTGAAAACAGGGCTAGGGGAGAGACCCAGTACTTC.

The chain joins TRBV25-1 to TRBJ1-1; maybe TRBD1 (6 bases). The V and J ends lost 7 bases and 5 bases respectively, with 11 bases between them. This CDR3 has 12 amino acids. Germline V gene sequence: CDR1 MGHDK, CDR2 SYGVNS. The CDR3 region has the DNA TGTGCCAGCACCCGCCAGGGGACTGAAGCTTTCTTT. It is translated as CASTRQGTEAFF.

V is TRBV7-2 and J is TRBJ2-5; 7 bases match TRBD2. This CDR3 comprises 14 residues. Germline CDR1 is SGHTA and CDR2 is FQGNSA. V shed 2 bases, J shed 4 bases, and the junction held 4 bases outside the gene matches. This CDR3 reads CASSLMTSRETQYF. CDR3 in DNA: TGTGCCAGCAGCTTAATGACTAGCCGAGAGACCCAGTACTTC.

The rearrangement joins TRBV7-3 to TRBJ1-1, with 12 bases identical to TRBD1. The CDR3 sequence is 16 residues long. V lost 5 bases, J lost 5 bases, and 9 bases stayed unmatched. Germline CDR1 reads SGHTA; CDR2 reads FQGTGA. This CDR3 is CASSPGQGAVATEAFF. The DNA for the CDR3 is TGTGCCAGCAGCCCGGGACAGGGGGCCGTCGCGACTGAAGCTTTCTTT.